This TCR beta chain was documented in a study of cytomegalovirus exposure and HLA in healthy donors. This clone was found once. Primers included in the PCR were 60 Vbeta and 13 Jbeta primers. The protocol was immunoSEQ multiplex PCR, while the TCRdb copy is restricted to in-frame clones and leaves out a portion. The data hold approximately 170,000 clones, with approximately 80% observed a single time. Input material: PBMCs. The origin of this receptor is a male donor in good health and CMV-seronegative.

The CDR3 region has the DNA TGTGCCAGCAGTCTCAAAGGGAGGACCGGGGAGCTGTTTTTT. Its translation is CASSLKGRTGELFF. V and J are TRBV6-6 and TRBJ2-2; weak D call: TRBD2 (6 bases). From germline, CDR1 is MNHNY and CDR2 SVGAGI (reference sequence). This CDR3 region has 14 residues. Trimming took off 5 bases at V and 5 bases at J, with 12 bases between the two ends.